This T cell receptor (beta chain) was captured by sequencing in a study of T-cell memory formation after mild COVID-19. TCRdb processed the 5' RACE reads anew with MiXCR; each CDR3 protein has one entry. The table has about 440,000 distinct CDR3 sequences, 20% seen once. This clonotype was observed once. The germline CDR1 and CDR2 sequences are KGHSH and LQKENI. Trimming removed 8 bases from V and 2 bases from J; junction bases left unmatched: 23. The CDR3 has 20 amino acids. Sequencing input: PBMCs or a T cell subset sorted from them (not recorded which). V and J are TRBV18 and TRBJ2-5, with TRBD2 matching over 10 bases. This sequence originates from an adult woman who had mild COVID-19 (a few samples of this study predate the infection). Cell type and time point are not known. As DNA, the CDR3 is TGTGCCAGCGTAAAAGCCCTAGCGGGGGATCCGGGTACGACACAAGAGACCCAGTACTTC. Protein product: CASVKALAGDPGTTQETQYF.